This entry lists 8 T cell receptor beta chains sequenced from one sample in a study of naive and memory T cell subsets listed by TCRdb under 2017. The receptor library was made with UMI-ligation and nested PCR. This sample was sequenced with an Illumina MiSeq. The beta constant-region primer was an equimolar mix of two oligonucleotides covering both TRBC1 and TRBC2. The public reads were reprocessed in TCRdb via fastp at Q25 and MiXCR, keeping in-frame beta chains. Rows with one shared CDR3 protein collapse into an entry with the most common genes and DNA. This sample is represented by about 21,000 distinct CDR3 sequences; around 10% of them were singletons. The ten largest clones capture over 15% of the sample. Sequenced sample: central memory CD8+ T cells from blood. The cell subset or site label of this sample denotes: central memory, CD45RA- CD27+. All receptors derive from a human donor in good health.

In this sample, this clonotype turned up many times. The V gene is TRBV11-2, the J gene TRBJ1-2; D perhaps matches TRBD1 (6 bases). Germline values: CDR1 SGHAT, CDR2 FQNNGV. The CDR3 spans 13 residues. V lost 5 bases, J lost 5 bases, and 12 bases lay in between. As DNA, the CDR3 is TGTGCCAGCAGCGATACAGGGTATTATGGCTACACCTTC. This gives the protein CASSDTGYYGYTF.

This clonotype was seen repeatedly, ten times or more. V usage is TRBV28 and J usage is TRBJ1-1; 9 bases line up with TRBD1. The germline V gene encodes CDR1 MDHEN and CDR2 SYDVKM. The CDR3 is 16 amino acids. The ends lost 5 bases at V and 6 bases at J; junction bases unmatched: 13. The CDR3 is CASSLQGARVWSEAFF. CDR3 bases: TGTGCCAGCAGTCTACAGGGGGCGCGGGTGTGGTCTGAAGCTTTCTTT.

This clonotype has ten or more counts. This chain joins TRBV12-3 or TRBV12-4 and TRBJ2-1, with D possibly being TRBD1 (5 bases). The CDR3 extends over 12 amino acids. Trimming pared 10 bases from V and 9 bases from J, leaving 16 bases between. CDR3 loop: CATQGPRGEQFF. CDR3 DNA sequence: TGTGCCACCCAGGGCCCAAGGGGTGAGCAGTTCTTC.

This clonotype has ten or more counts. The genes are TRBV2 and TRBJ2-1; no firm D call. Germline lookup yields CDR1 SNHLY and CDR2 FYNNEI. This CDR3 is 13 amino acids long. The V end was cut by 4 bases, the J end by 7 bases, with 11 bases between. CDR3 bases: TGTGCCAGCAGTGGTGAGAATTGGAATGAGCAGTTCTTC. This encodes CASSGENWNEQFF.

There are a few counts of this clonotype. J is TRBJ2-4 and V is TRBV19, with 9 bases matching TRBD1. V gave up 4 bases and J gave up 1 base; unmatched junction bases: 2. This CDR3 is built from 15 residues. Germline values: CDR1 LNHDA, CDR2 SQIVND (reference sequence). This CDR3 is CASSRQGGAKNIQYF. The CDR3, as DNA: TGTGCCAGTAGTAGACAGGGGGGTGCCAAAAACATTCAGTACTTC.

This clonotype has only a few counts. The chain uses TRBV20-1 and TRBJ2-7; TRBD1 agrees at 10 bases. In germline, CDR1 is DFQATT, CDR2 SNEGSKA (reference sequence). CDR3 length equals 14 residues. With V trimmed by 1 base and J by 6 bases, 6 bases remained unmatched. CDR3 region: CSARAAGQGFEQYF. DNA for the CDR3: TGCAGTGCTAGAGCTGCGGGACAGGGGTTCGAGCAGTACTTC.

Many counts were recorded for this clonotype. This chain links TRBV29-1 with TRBJ1-2, with 7 bases lining up with TRBD1. The CDR3 spans 13 residues. Germline V CDR1 and CDR2: SQVTM, ANQGSEA. Trimming cost V 5 bases and J 6 bases; bases outside gene matches: 9. The DNA of the CDR3 is TGCAGCGTTTTTAGGGGACAGAAGGATGGCTACACCTTC. It translates to CSVFRGQKDGYTF. The whole variable domain, remainder taken from reference TRBV29-1 and TRBJ1-2, is SAVISQKPSRDICQRGTSLTIQCQVDSQVTMMFWYRQQPGQSLTLIATANQGSEATYESGFVIDKFPISRPNLTFSTLTVSNMSPEDSSIYLCSVFRGQKDGYTFGSGTRLTVV.

The chain couples TRBV20-1 to TRBJ1-1; D is perhaps TRBD1 (5 bases). The CDR3 length is 12 residues. Trimming took off 1 base at V and 6 bases at J, with 9 bases between the two ends. The germline V gene has CDR1 DFQATT and CDR2 SNEGSKA (reference sequence). CDR3 sequence: CSARARDAEAFF. The CDR3 DNA reads as TGCAGTGCTAGAGCCAGGGACGCTGAAGCTTTCTTT.